This is a list of T cell receptor beta chains from one sample in a study of T cell responses to AZD1222 COVID-19 vaccine. Method: immunoSEQ multiplex PCR; TCRdb's copy keeps in-frame clones and lacks some. The table records 90,000 to 140,000 clones, around 76% of them present only once. The material was peripheral blood, obtained on day 0 of AZD1222 vaccination. Every receptor here comes from an adult in good health. Each CDR3 is given with its conserved first and last residue. The order of the fields is clone size, J gene, CDR3 length, D gene, V gene, CDR3 protein, CDR3 DNA. The D gene is left open where the match is weak. Clone size appears in some rows only: once, few, many, or a class for an expanded clone.

clone size: -; J gene: TRBJ1-1; CDR3 length: 11; D gene: -; V gene: TRBV7-9; CDR3 protein: CASSLRPEAFF; CDR3 DNA: TGTGCCAGCAGCTTAAGGCCAGAAGCTTTCTTT
clone size: -; J gene: TRBJ1-2; CDR3 length: 14; D gene: -; V gene: TRBV14; CDR3 protein: CASSQSGPGHGYTF; CDR3 DNA: TGTGCCAGCAGCCAAAGCGGTCCGGGGCATGGCTACACCTTC
clone size: -; J gene: TRBJ1-3; CDR3 length: 16; D gene: -; V gene: TRBV18; CDR3 protein: CASSPSDIGSGNTIYF; CDR3 DNA: TGTGCCAGCTCACCCTCCGACATTGGGTCGGGAAACACCATATATTTT
clone size: -; J gene: TRBJ2-1; CDR3 length: 16; D gene: -; V gene: TRBV19; CDR3 protein: CATSHPGESSYNEQFF; CDR3 DNA: TGTGCCACCAGCCATCCAGGGGAGAGCTCCTACAATGAGCAGTTCTTC
clone size: -; J gene: TRBJ1-3; CDR3 length: 16; D gene: -; V gene: TRBV3-1/TRBV3-2; CDR3 protein: CASSQNRQASGNTIYF; CDR3 DNA: TGTGCCAGCAGCCAAAATAGACAGGCCTCTGGAAACACCATATATTTT
clone size: -; J gene: TRBJ2-5; CDR3 length: 15; D gene: -; V gene: TRBV27; CDR3 protein: CASSLRLEGGETQYF; CDR3 DNA: TGTGCCAGCAGTTTAAGGCTGGAGGGGGGGGAGACCCAGTACTTC
clone size: -; J gene: TRBJ2-1; CDR3 length: 17; D gene: TRBD2; V gene: TRBV7-6; CDR3 protein: CASSRLAGHLMGNEQFF; CDR3 DNA: TGTGCCAGCAGCCGACTAGCGGGCCACCTAATGGGGAATGAGCAGTTCTTC
clone size: -; J gene: TRBJ2-3; CDR3 length: 12; D gene: -; V gene: TRBV12-3/TRBV12-4; CDR3 protein: CASSLRPDTQYF; CDR3 DNA: TGTGCCAGCAGCCTTCGCCCAGATACGCAGTATTTT
clone size: -; J gene: TRBJ1-5; CDR3 length: 14; D gene: -; V gene: TRBV4-1; CDR3 protein: CASSQDRGFQPQHF; CDR3 DNA: TGCGCCAGCAGCCAAGATAGGGGTTTTCAGCCCCAGCATTTT
clone size: -; J gene: TRBJ1-3; CDR3 length: 17; D gene: TRBD1; V gene: TRBV5-1; CDR3 protein: CASRMSGGMFSGNTIYF; CDR3 DNA: TGCGCCAGCAGAATGTCAGGGGGAATGTTCTCTGGAAACACCATATATTTT
clone size: -; J gene: TRBJ2-1; CDR3 length: 12; D gene: -; V gene: TRBV29-1; CDR3 protein: CSVDRDRYEQFF; CDR3 DNA: TGCAGCGTTGATCGCGACAGGTACGAGCAGTTCTTC
clone size: -; J gene: TRBJ1-5; CDR3 length: 16; D gene: -; V gene: TRBV19; CDR3 protein: CASSITWGVLGQPQHF; CDR3 DNA: TGTGCCAGTAGTATAACCTGGGGGGTACTAGGTCAGCCCCAGCATTTT
clone size: once; J gene: TRBJ1-1; CDR3 length: 13; D gene: -; V gene: TRBV18; CDR3 protein: CASSPFTGDEAFF; CDR3 DNA: TGTGCCAGCTCACCATTCACAGGAGATGAAGCTTTCTTT
clone size: -; J gene: TRBJ1-2; CDR3 length: 13; D gene: TRBD1; V gene: TRBV4-3; CDR3 protein: CASSPRTGGGYTF; CDR3 DNA: TGCGCCAGCAGCCCCCGGACAGGGGGAGGCTACACCTTC
clone size: once; J gene: TRBJ1-5; CDR3 length: 17; D gene: -; V gene: TRBV13; CDR3 protein: CASSLVQGVGENQPQHF; CDR3 DNA: TGTGCCAGCAGCTTAGTGCAGGGTGTAGGAGAGAATCAGCCCCAGCATTTT